The 32 T cell receptor beta chains below were found in one sample sequenced in a study of cytomegalovirus exposure and HLA in healthy donors. The PCR employed 60 Vbeta primers together with 13 Jbeta primers. Sequencing was performed with immunoSEQ multiplex PCR; in TCRdb, only in-frame clones are kept and a portion is missing. The table has about 31,000 clones, approximately 87% seen once; the top ten hold approximately 3%. The specimen was PBMCs. These receptors were taken from a boy aged 5-17 years in good health and CMV-seronegative.

The CDR3: CASSAGGASEQYF. DNA of the CDR3: TGTGCCAGTAGTGCCGGCGGGGCTAGCGAGCAGTACTTC. This sequence joins TRBV19 and TRBJ2-7, with a tentative D call TRBD2 (6 bases). Per germline, CDR1 LNHDA and CDR2 SQIVND (reference sequence). V lost 5 bases and J lost 6, with 14 bases in between. CDR3 size: 13 residues.

The V and J genes are TRBV10-1 and TRBJ1-5; D possibly corresponds to TRBD1 (6 bases). Germline assignment: CDR1 WNHNN and CDR2 SYGVQD (reference sequence). V lost 4 bases and J 0 bases, leaving 10 bases between the germline ends. The CDR3 totals 15 residues. The CDR3 bases are TGCGCCAGCAGTGGGTCCAGGGGTAGCAATCAGCCCCAGCATTTT. Translation gives CASSGSRGSNQPQHF.

The CDR3 protein is CASSRLTGGNRNTEAFF. The DNA for the CDR3 is TGTGCCAGCTCACGGTTAACAGGGGGCAATCGTAACACTGAAGCTTTCTTT. J is TRBJ1-1 and V is TRBV18, with 9 bases identical to TRBD1. The V and J ends lost 4 bases and 2 bases, in that order; junction bases with no gene match: 11. Germline CDR1 KGHSH, CDR2 LQKENI. This CDR3 has 17 residues.

The chain links TRBV7-9 to TRBJ1-4; 9 bases are shared with TRBD1. The CDR3 has 15 amino acids. V shed 5 bases, J shed 4 bases, and the junction held 5 bases outside the gene matches. The V gene's germline CDR1 is SEHNR and CDR2 FQNEAQ (reference sequence). This CDR3 is CASSLDRGFNEKLFF. CDR3 nucleotide sequence: TGTGCCAGCAGCCTCGACAGGGGGTTTAATGAAAAACTGTTTTTT.

In its sample, this clone was seen a few times. The V call is TRBV6-1, the J call TRBJ2-1; 12 bases map to TRBD2. V lost 1 base, J lost 7 bases, and 2 bases stayed unmatched. This CDR3 comprises 15 residues. The germline V gene encodes CDR1 MNHNS and CDR2 SASEGT. The CDR3 is CASSEETSGGNEQFF. In nucleotides, the CDR3 is TGTGCCAGCAGTGAAGAGACTAGCGGGGGAAATGAGCAGTTCTTC.

The chain uses TRBV5-4 and TRBJ1-1, with 7 bases lining up with TRBD1. The ends lost 0 bases at V and 1 base at J; junction bases unmatched: 0. Looked up from germline, CDR1 is SGHNT and CDR2 is YYREEE (reference sequence). The CDR3 contains 14 residues. The CDR3 loop reads CASSLDRGNTEAFF. CDR3 sequence (DNA): TGTGCCAGCAGCTTGGACAGGGGGAACACTGAAGCTTTCTTT.

The chain has TRBV16 and TRBJ1-3; possible D gene TRBD1, 5 bases. V shed 10 bases and J shed 0 bases, with 19 bases lying between them. The germline V gene encodes CDR1 KGHSY and CDR2 FQNENV. This CDR3 contains 16 residues. In DNA, the CDR3 is TGTGCCACCTCTCAGACCCGGGGGGGCTCTGGAAACACCATATATTTT. Protein product: CATSQTRGGSGNTIYF.

The chain is built from TRBV11-3 and TRBJ2-3; D might be TRBD1 (6 bases). CDR3 length equals 15 residues. Per germline, CDR1 SGHNT and CDR2 YENEEA. V was cut by 7 bases and J by 5 bases, with 19 bases left in between. The CDR3 loop is CASTEKTGEGDTQYF. CDR3 sequence (DNA): TGTGCCAGCACCGAAAAGACAGGTGAAGGAGATACGCAGTATTTT.

The CDR3 DNA follows: TGTGCCAGCAGTACAGGGGCCGCCGGAAGGGGCTACACCTTC. This translates into CASSTGAAGRGYTF. The chain employs TRBV28 and TRBJ1-2; 7 bases agree with TRBD1. From germline, CDR1 is MDHEN and CDR2 SYDVKM. This CDR3 comprises 14 residues. J gave up 8 bases and V 5 bases, and 11 bases lay outside the gene matches.

This clone was observed once. The J gene is TRBJ2-5, the V gene TRBV29-1, with a possible D match to TRBD2 (6 bases). The germline CDR1 and CDR2 sequences are SQVTM and ANQGSEA. V dropped 1 base and J dropped 0 bases, with 6 bases sitting between them. The CDR3 has 13 residues. CDR3 region: CSVEGDYQETQYF. In DNA, the CDR3 is TGCAGCGTTGAAGGGGACTACCAAGAGACCCAGTACTTC. Drawing the rest from reference TRBV29-1 and TRBJ2-5, the complete variable domain is SAVISQKPSRDICQRGTSLTIQCQVDSQVTMMFWYRQQPGQSLTLIATANQGSEATYESGFVIDKFPISRPNLTFSTLTVSNMSPEDSSIYLCSVEGDYQETQYFGPGTRLLVL.

This chain connects TRBV6-4 to TRBJ2-1; 9 nucleotides match TRBD1. This CDR3 contains 15 residues. Germline CDR1 is MRHNA and CDR2 is SNTAGT. Trimming at V came to 0 bases and at J to 3 bases, leaving 0 bases not matched to a gene. CDR3 in DNA: TGTGCCAGCAGTGACTCGACAGGGGGCTACAATGAGCAGTTCTTC. Its translation is CASSDSTGGYNEQFF.

V gene TRBV10-3 combines with J gene TRBJ1-6; 10 bases fit TRBD1. This CDR3 contains 16 residues. CDR1 and CDR2 (germline): ENHRY, SYGVKD. Trimming cost V 4 bases and J 1 base; bases outside gene matches: 1. The CDR3, as DNA: TGTGCCATCAGTGTGGACAGGGGGTCCTATAATTCACCCCTCCACTTT. Amino acids: CAISVDRGSYNSPLHF.

The chain recombines TRBV19 with TRBJ2-1; unclear D gene. V lost 3 bases, J lost 0 bases, and 6 bases lay in between. This CDR3 is 14 amino acids long. The V gene's germline CDR1 is LNHDA and CDR2 SQIVND (reference sequence). In DNA form, the CDR3 reads TGTGCCAGTAGTATTATTAGCTCCTACAATGAGCAGTTCTTC. Protein product: CASSIISSYNEQFF.

V usage is TRBV5-4 and J usage is TRBJ1-2; D may be TRBD1 (5 bases). The CDR3 has 15 amino acids. Trimming took 4 bases from V and 8 from J, leaving 21 bases between them. The germline V gene encodes CDR1 SGHNT and CDR2 YYREEE (reference sequence). The CDR3 DNA follows: TGTGCCAGCAGCCTGGGGGGAGGGAACTTAGGGGGCTACACCTTC. Translating gives CASSLGGGNLGGYTF.

V gene TRBV25-1 combines with J gene TRBJ1-4; tentative D call: TRBD1 (6 bases). There are 17 residues in the CDR3. Germline loops: CDR1 MGHDK, CDR2 SYGVNS. Trimming stripped 3 bases from V and 0 bases from J, with 14 bases between. CDR3 sequence (DNA): TGTGCCAGCAGTGACCCAGGGGCAGCAGCAACTAATGAAAAACTGTTTTTT. As protein: CASSDPGAAATNEKLFF.

The chain couples TRBV7-6 to TRBJ2-4, with 7 bases identical to TRBD1. This CDR3 region has 14 residues. The junction had 2 bases not matched to a gene; V was cut back by 5 bases and J by 1 base. Germline CDR1 reads SGHVS; CDR2 reads FNYEAQ. The CDR3 nucleotides read TGTGCCAGCAGCAGCAGGGGGGCCAAAAACATTCAGTACTTC. Translated: CASSSRGAKNIQYF.

V is TRBV7-9 and J is TRBJ1-2, with 10 bases aligning to TRBD1. The CDR3 runs to 15 residues. The J segment lost 3 bases and the V segment lost 3 bases, leaving 4 bases of the junction unmatched. Germline lookup yields CDR1 SEHNR and CDR2 FQNEAQ (reference sequence). The CDR3 here is CASSFDGTGDYGYTF. In DNA, the CDR3 is TGTGCCAGCAGCTTCGACGGGACAGGGGACTATGGCTACACCTTC. The variable domain in full, with the rest retrieved from reference TRBV7-9 and TRBJ1-2, is DTGVSQNPRHKITKRGQNVTFRCDPISEHNRLYWYRQTLGQGPEFLTYFQNEAQLEKSRLLSDRFSAERPKGSFSTLEIQRTEQGDSAMYLCASSFDGTGDYGYTFGSGTRLTVV.

The chain employs TRBV5-5 and TRBJ2-7; 8 bases agree with TRBD1. Looked up from germline, CDR1 is SGHKS and CDR2 is YYEKEE (reference sequence). With V trimmed by 3 bases and J by 6 bases, 2 bases remained unmatched. The CDR3 contains 12 residues. The CDR3 loop reads CASSWDRTEQYF. The CDR3, as DNA: TGTGCCAGCAGCTGGGACAGGACCGAGCAGTACTTC.

The rearrangement links TRBV7-2 to TRBJ1-5, with D possibly TRBD1 on 5 matching bases. V lost 2 bases to trimming and J lost 0 bases, with 8 bases between them. This CDR3 comprises 15 residues. CDR1 is SGHTA and CDR2 is FQGNSA in the germline V gene. The CDR3, as DNA: TGTGCCAGCAGCTTACGGGACTATAGCAATCAGCCCCAGCATTTT. It specifies CASSLRDYSNQPQHF.

As regards this clone: The sample carries other DNA sequences with the same CDR3. The chain couples TRBV15 to TRBJ2-1, with TRBD2 as a possible D gene (5 bases). The CDR3 is 12 amino acids. V shed 4 bases and J shed 7 bases, with 8 bases lying between them. Germline V gene data show CDR1 as LNHNV and CDR2 as YYDKDF (reference sequence). CDR3 sequence (DNA): TGTGCCACCAGCATGGTAGCGAATGAGCAGTTCTTC. It is translated as CATSMVANEQFF.

This CDR3 is CASNQVGTAYEQYF. The CDR3 DNA sequence: TGTGCCAGCAACCAAGTAGGGACAGCCTACGAGCAGTACTTC. J is TRBJ2-5 and V is TRBV11-2; 7 bases match TRBD1. The J call may be incorrect, as the DNA end agrees better with TRBJ2-7. This CDR3 region has 14 residues. Germline-derived CDR1 and CDR2 are SGHAT and FQNNGV.

The rearrangement uses TRBV5-1 and TRBJ2-5; 11 bases are shared with TRBD2. Germline V CDR1 and CDR2: SGHRS, YFSETQ. V dropped 0 bases and J dropped 0; count of bases not matched to a gene: 7. CDR3 length equals 18 residues. CDR3: CASSLGPSGGHYQETQYF. The CDR3, as DNA: TGCGCCAGCAGCTTGGGGCCTAGCGGGGGGCACTACCAAGAGACCCAGTACTTC.

This clone appeared a single time. V and J are TRBV4-2 and TRBJ2-7; 9 nucleotides line up with TRBD1. The CDR3 runs 14 residues. V was pared by 4 bases and J by 4 bases, with 5 bases of the junction left unmatched. CDR1 LGHNA and CDR2 YNFKEQ come from the germline V gene. This chain's CDR3 is CASSPATGGYEQYF. The CDR3 nucleotides are TGTGCCAGCAGCCCCGCGACAGGGGGGTACGAGCAGTACTTC.

The genes are TRBV28 and TRBJ1-3; 7 nucleotides align to TRBD1. Trimming cost V 3 bases and J 1 base; bases outside gene matches: 3. CDR1 is MDHEN and CDR2 is SYDVKM in the germline V gene. The CDR3 consists of 15 residues. This CDR3 is CASSFQGVSGNTIYF. The CDR3 DNA sequence: TGTGCCAGCAGTTTTCAGGGGGTGTCTGGAAACACCATATATTTT.

This rearrangement joins TRBV27 to TRBJ1-2, with D possibly being TRBD1 (6 bases). V was cut by 6 bases and J by 3 bases, with 14 bases left in between. This CDR3 is built from 14 residues. CDR1 is MNHEY, CDR2 SMNVEV, per germline (reference sequence). CDR3 sequence reads: CASSRTALYYGYTF. The CDR3 nucleotides are TGTGCCAGCAGCCGGACAGCTCTTTACTATGGCTACACCTTC.

With regard to this clone: Sequence at one end of the junction differs from germline and may be a read error. The V and J genes are TRBV7-8 and TRBJ2-1; D is unclear. Germline loops: CDR1 SGHVS, CDR2 FQNEAQ. The CDR3 extends over 11 amino acids. The CDR3 region is CASSLVREEFF. CDR3 nucleotides: TGTGCCAGCAGCTTAGTGCGTGAGGAGTTCTTC.

This clone was recorded only once. The V call is TRBV5-5, the J call TRBJ2-5; unclear D gene. The J call is doubtful: the DNA matches TRBJ2-7 better. Germline values: CDR1 SGHKS, CDR2 YYEKEE (reference sequence). This CDR3 has 12 amino acids. The CDR3 region is CASSRNGYEQYF. In DNA, the CDR3 is TGTGCCAGCAGCAGGAACGGGTACGAGCAGTACTTC.

The gene calls are TRBV9 and TRBJ1-2; D is perhaps TRBD1 (5 bases). CDR3 length: 15 amino acids. Trimming took 0 bases from V and 4 from J, leaving 13 bases between them. The germline CDR1 and CDR2 sequences are SGDLS and YYNGEE. This chain's CDR3 is CASSVDGGYFYGYTF. The CDR3 DNA reads as TGTGCCAGCAGCGTAGACGGGGGTTATTTCTATGGCTACACCTTC.

V and J are TRBV21-1 and TRBJ2-7; the table's TRBD1 call for D was not verified on the DNA. TRBV21-1 constitutes a pseudogene. The CDR3 sequence is 16 residues long. The CDR3 spells CASSKVPGGRSYEQYF. The CDR3 DNA is TGTGCCAGCAGCAAAGTGCCAGGGGGTCGCTCCTACGAGCAGTACTTC.

V and J are TRBV7-9 and TRBJ1-6, with D possibly TRBD1 on 6 matching bases. Deletions cut 0 bases from V and 7 bases from J, with 7 bases between. The CDR3 is made up of 14 amino acids. Germline loops: CDR1 SEHNR, CDR2 FQNEAQ (reference sequence). CDR3 in DNA: TGTGCCAGCAGCTTAGCGGACAGAAATTCACCCCTCCACTTT. Protein: CASSLADRNSPLHF.

This rearrangement joins TRBV4-1 to TRBJ1-1; D remains unclear. This CDR3 has 14 residues. Germline values: CDR1 MGHRA, CDR2 YSYEKL. Trimming cost V 1 base and J 0 bases, with 6 bases left between them. CDR3 sequence (DNA): TGCGCCAGCAGCCAAGTGGCTCTGAACACTGAAGCTTTCTTT. This translates into CASSQVALNTEAFF.

The chain employs TRBV6-1 and TRBJ2-7; D is perhaps TRBD2 (5 bases). This CDR3 is 12 amino acids long. Germline CDR1 and CDR2: MNHNS and SASEGT. V gave up 2 bases and J gave up 4 bases, with 6 bases separating them. The CDR3, as DNA: TGTGCCAGCAGTGAAACGGGATACGAGCAGTACTTC. Protein product: CASSETGYEQYF.